These T cell receptor beta chains were read from a single sample in a study of human T cells and chemical hapten exposure. Via MiXCR, TCRdb re-called the RACE reads, giving one row per CDR3 protein. This table has about 57,000 distinct CDR3 sequences, about 9% appearing once. This sample comprised whole blood, obtained in connection with sensitization to the hapten diphenylcyclopropenone (DPC). The receptor source for this set is a woman between 35 and 50 years old with alopecia areata. Some clones in this sample may be carry-over from other donors' samples. Each CDR3 is given with its conserved first and last residue. A D gene is named only where the DNA matches it firmly. Size tells how often a clone was seen (once, few, many) or the class of an expanded clone, and some rows leave it out.

cdr3_nt | cdr3_aa | d_call | clone_size | j_call | v_call | cdr3_length
TGTGCCTGGAGTCTCGGGGTAAGGAACACTGAAGCTTTCTTT | CAWSLGVRNTEAFF | NA | many | TRBJ1-1 | TRBV30 | 14
TGCGCCAGCAGCTTGGAGGGGACAGGGCACAATGAGCAGTTCTTC | CASSLEGTGHNEQFF | TRBD1 | many | TRBJ2-1 | TRBV5-1 | 15
TGTGCCAGCCTCAGGGGCGGGTTATCTGAATACACTGAAGCTTTCTTT | CASLRGGLSEYTEAFF | NA | few | TRBJ1-1 | TRBV2 | 16
TGCAGTGCTACAGGGACAGAATATGGCTACACCTTC | CSATGTEYGYTF | TRBD1 | many | TRBJ1-2 | TRBV20-1 | 12
TGTGCCAGCAGCAGCCACGGACAGGCGAAGGGCTACACCTTC | CASSSHGQAKGYTF | TRBD1 | NA | TRBJ1-2 | TRBV5-4 | 14
TGCAGTGCTAGGTGGGACCAAACCGGTAGACTGTTTTTT | CSARWDQTGRLFF | NA | many | TRBJ1-4 | TRBV20-1 | 13
TGTGCCAGCAGTTACGGGTCCGAAAAACTGTTTTTT | CASSYGSEKLFF | NA | NA | TRBJ1-4 | TRBV6-5 | 12
TGCGCCAGCAGCCAAGTTAGTACGGGGGGATACACAGATACGCAGTATTTT | CASSQVSTGGYTDTQYF | TRBD2 | many | TRBJ2-3 | TRBV4-1 | 17
TGTGCCAGCAGCTTCACTAGCCCGAGCACAGATACGCAGTATTTT | CASSFTSPSTDTQYF | NA | many | TRBJ2-3 | TRBV28 | 15
TGTGCCAGCAGAATAGAGGGGGCGCCGGCTGGCTACACCTTC | CASRIEGAPAGYTF | TRBD1 | NA | TRBJ1-2 | TRBV2 | 14
TGTGCCAGCAGTCCAGGGACAGAAAATTCACCCCTCCACTTT | CASSPGTENSPLHF | TRBD1 | medium-sized | TRBJ1-6 | TRBV6-2/TRBV6-3 | 14
TGTGCCAGCAGCTTAGTGATAGGCTCCTACAATGAGCAGTTCTTC | CASSLVIGSYNEQFF | NA | many | TRBJ2-1 | TRBV7-6 | 15
TGTGCCAGCAGCCCAGGGAATACAGATACGCAGTATTTT | CASSPGNTDTQYF | NA | NA | TRBJ2-3 | TRBV5-5 | 13
TGTGCCAGCAGCCCAAGCAGCGGAAACACCATATATTTT | CASSPSSGNTIYF | NA | many | TRBJ1-3 | TRBV7-9 | 13
TGTGCCAGCAGCCCGGGGATGGGGGAGAGGGCTTTCTTT | CASSPGMGERAFF | NA | few | TRBJ1-1 | TRBV5-5 | 13
TGTGCCAGCAGCCTGCCGGGACAACACTACGAGCAGTACTTC | CASSLPGQHYEQYF | NA | NA | TRBJ2-7 | TRBV28 | 14
TGCAGCGTAGAGGGCACTGAAGCTTTCTTT | CSVEGTEAFF | NA | NA | TRBJ1-1 | TRBV29-1 | 10
TGCGCCAGCAGTTCCCTGAGGGGAACCGGGGAGCTGTTTTTT | CASSSLRGTGELFF | NA | few | TRBJ2-2 | TRBV5-1 | 14
TGTGCCACCAGCTTCGGGGGACTGGACACCGGGGAGCTGTTTTTT | CATSFGGLDTGELFF | NA | many | TRBJ2-2 | TRBV15 | 15